The rows below give T cell receptor beta chains drawn from one sample of a study of CD4 T cells in relation to SARS-CoV-2 and coronaviruses. Generated by immunoSEQ multiplex PCR, the TCRdb table keeps only in-frame clones and is missing some. The table includes approximately 20,000 clones, 60% to 80% detected once. Antigen specificity for these receptors is unknown. What was sequenced was CD4+ T cells from PBMCs, cultured in vitro. The source is a human donor in good health. CDR3s include the opening cysteine and the closing phenylalanine or tryptophan. D genes are given only for firm matches. Expanded clones are given a class, and other clones once, few, many or no size at all.

TRBV5-5	TRBJ2-1	NA	NA	CASSFDGAIYNEQFF	TGTGCCAGCAGCTTTGACGGGGCCATCTACAATGAGCAGTTCTTC
TRBV24-1	TRBJ1-2	NA	NA	CATSDRQGGGYYGYTF	TGTGCCACCAGTGACAGGCAGGGAGGAGGGTATTATGGCTACACCTTC
TRBV28	TRBJ2-6	NA	TRBD1	CASSSNQTGAGANVLTF	TGTGCCAGCAGTTCCAACCAGACAGGGGCCGGGGCCAACGTCCTGACTTTC
TRBV20-1	TRBJ1-3	NA	TRBD1	CSASGTEQNTIYF	TGCAGTGCTAGTGGGACAGAGCAAAACACCATATATTTT
TRBV12-5	TRBJ1-1	once	NA	CASGPFMNTEAFF	TGTGCTAGTGGCCCTTTCATGAACACTGAAGCTTTCTTT
TRBV19	TRBJ2-1	NA	TRBD2	CASSMFGTSGTRSYNEQFF	TGTGCCAGTAGTATGTTTGGGACTAGCGGTACCAGGTCCTACAATGAGCAGTTCTTC
TRBV28	TRBJ1-6	NA	NA	CASSLVGPTNSPLHF	TGTGCCAGCAGTTTAGTAGGGCCTACTAATTCACCCCTCCACTTT
TRBV3-1/TRBV3-2	TRBJ2-7	few	NA	CASSHSRHEQYF	TGTGCCAGCAGCCATTCTAGGCACGAGCAGTACTTC
TRBV10-3	TRBJ2-1	NA	TRBD2	CAISELRTSAVEQFF	TGTGCCATCAGTGAGCTCCGGACTAGCGCGGTTGAGCAGTTCTTC
TRBV7-3	TRBJ2-1	NA	NA	CASSLDARSFDEQFF	TGTGCCAGCAGCTTAGATGCTAGGAGTTTCGATGAGCAGTTCTTC
TRBV4-2	TRBJ1-2	NA	TRBD1	CASSPDRALDYGYTF	TGTGCCAGCAGTCCCGACAGGGCTCTAGACTATGGCTACACCTTC
TRBV6-5	TRBJ2-3	NA	NA	CASRTITLSDTQYF	TGTGCCAGCAGGACCATTACCTTATCGGATACGCAGTATTTT
TRBV25-1	TRBJ1-1	NA	TRBD1	CASSEHNRTGRTEAFF	TGTGCCAGCAGTGAACACAATCGGACAGGGAGGACTGAAGCTTTCTTT
TRBV4-2	TRBJ2-3	NA	TRBD2	CASSLLGGREGTQYF	TGTGCCAGCAGCCTACTGGGCGGGAGGGAAGGTACGCAGTATTTT